These 18 T cell receptor beta chains share one sample of origin, sequenced in a study of T cells in Graves' hyperthyroidism and ophthalmopathy. The CDR3 regions of TCR beta were amplified from RNA transcripts. A set of HTBI primers served as the primers for a first-round RT-PCR of the TCR CDR3. MiXCR, applied by TCRdb to the multiplex PCR reads, yields one record per CDR3 protein. The repertoire holds hundreds of thousands of distinct CDR3 sequences, with over 12% as singletons. Material for sequencing was blood. These receptors all stem from a woman aged 40 to 50 with Graves' ophthalmopathy.

At least ten counts were recorded for this clonotype. This chain uses TRBV20-1 with TRBJ2-7; no clear D. Germline CDR1 DFQATT, CDR2 SNEGSKA (reference sequence). The germline V and J ends were trimmed by 3 bases and 3 bases, with 12 bases remaining between them. There are 13 residues in the CDR3. CDR3 DNA: TGCAGTGCTAGGGATGGGAAGAGCTACGAGCAGTACTTC. It is translated as CSARDGKSYEQYF.

This clonotype was recorded at least ten times. This chain uses TRBV19 with TRBJ2-7, with 7 bases identical to TRBD1. The CDR3 covers 15 residues. Germline V gives CDR1 LNHDA, CDR2 SQIVND (reference sequence). V dropped 1 base and J dropped 4; count of bases not matched to a gene: 7. The CDR3 coding sequence is TGTGCCAGTAGTATAGGACCGGGACAGCTATACGAGCAGTACTTC. This sequence encodes CASSIGPGQLYEQYF.

The rearrangement joins TRBV28 to TRBJ2-7; tentatively, D is TRBD2 (5 bases). The length of the CDR3 is 14 residues. The ends were cut back, 5 bases at V and 3 bases at J, with 14 bases in the middle. The germline V gene has CDR1 MDHEN and CDR2 SYDVKM. The CDR3 region has the DNA TGTGCCAGCAGTGATGGACTGGCTGACTACGAGCAGTACTTC. This gives the protein CASSDGLADYEQYF.

The chain couples TRBV2 to TRBJ1-5; tentatively, D is TRBD1 (6 bases). This CDR3 comprises 14 residues. Trimming took 4 bases from V and 7 from J, leaving 14 bases between them. The germline gives CDR1 SNHLY, CDR2 FYNNEI. CDR3 region: CASSVRTAPQPQHF. The CDR3 region has the DNA TGTGCCAGCAGTGTTAGGACAGCCCCCCAGCCCCAGCATTTT.

This clonotype showed up many times. The V call is TRBV6-5, the J call TRBJ2-6; D is unclear. V gave up 0 bases and J gave up 4 bases, with 7 bases separating them. The CDR3 runs 15 residues. CDR1 MNHEY and CDR2 SVGAGI come from the germline V gene. In DNA, the CDR3 is TGTGCCAGCAGTTACTCGAGGTACGGGGCCAACGTCCTGACTTTC. It is translated as CASSYSRYGANVLTF.

V is TRBV30 and J is TRBJ2-1; D ambiguous. Between the trimmed V and J ends, which lost 3 bases and 2 bases, there was a span of 2 bases. The CDR3 sequence is 11 residues long. CDR1 GTSNPN and CDR2 SVGIG come from the germline V gene (reference sequence). CDR3 loop: CAWRPYNEQFF. The CDR3 DNA is TGTGCCTGGAGACCCTACAATGAGCAGTTCTTC.

This clonotype was seen a handful of times. V usage is TRBV18 and J usage is TRBJ2-2, with 7 bases identical to TRBD2. Trimming took 5 bases from V and 0 from J; bases not matched to a gene: 3. Germline loops: CDR1 KGHSH, CDR2 LQKENI. CDR3 size: 15 residues. For the CDR3, the DNA is TGTGCCAGCTCAGACAGCGGGGCGAACACCGGGGAGCTGTTTTTT. Its translation is CASSDSGANTGELFF.

There are many counts of this clonotype. The CDR3: CASGLLDQPQHF. Here the CDR3 DNA reads TGTGCCTCTGGGCTTCTGGATCAGCCCCAGCATTTT. The chain employs TRBV28 and TRBJ1-5; no definite D call. The germline V gene has CDR1 MDHEN and CDR2 SYDVKM. Trimming removed 11 bases at V and 5 bases at J, with 13 bases between. The CDR3 runs 12 residues.

This clonotype was detected many times. The V call is TRBV30, the J call TRBJ1-1, with D possibly matching TRBD1 (5 bases). The CDR3 length is 12 residues. Germline lookup yields CDR1 GTSNPN and CDR2 SVGIG (reference sequence). V lost 2 bases and J 6 bases, leaving 10 bases between the germline ends. CDR3 sequence (DNA): TGTGCCTGGAGTTGGGGGACCTCTGAAGCTTTCTTT. This gives the protein CAWSWGTSEAFF.

This clonotype has at least ten counts. The chain has TRBV20-1 and TRBJ2-5; D is ambiguous. From germline, CDR1 is DFQATT and CDR2 SNEGSKA (reference sequence). The V gene lost 6 bases and the J gene lost 1 base, with 15 bases spanning the gap. This CDR3 is 14 amino acids long. The DNA for the CDR3 is TGCAGTGCCCATGCCGGACGGGTCCAAGAGACCCAGTACTTC. Its translation is CSAHAGRVQETQYF.

This sequence joins TRBV29-1 and TRBJ1-1; 8 bases are shared with TRBD1. The CDR3 runs to 14 residues. V shed 5 bases and J 5 bases; nucleotides not matched to a gene: 10. Germline assignment: CDR1 SQVTM and CDR2 ANQGSEA. CDR3 loop: CSVRPQGAGTEAFF. The DNA for the CDR3 is TGCAGCGTTCGCCCCCAGGGGGCAGGGACTGAAGCTTTCTTT.

This clonotype was detected ten times or more. The V call is TRBV6-5, the J call TRBJ2-7; D is undetermined. Germline V gives CDR1 MNHEY, CDR2 SVGAGI. Trimming took 7 bases from V and 0 from J, leaving 10 bases between them. The CDR3 consists of 13 residues. CDR3 sequence reads: CASTENPSYEQYF. The CDR3 DNA reads as TGTGCCAGCACCGAAAATCCCTCCTACGAGCAGTACTTC.

This chain joins TRBV12-3 or TRBV12-4 and TRBJ2-2; possibly TRBD1 or TRBD2 for D (6 bases each). Trimming pared 5 bases from V and 5 bases from J, leaving 12 bases between. This CDR3 comprises 14 residues. CDR3 sequence: CASSQVGGTGELFF. The CDR3 bases are TGTGCCAGCAGTCAAGTAGGGGGGACCGGGGAGCTGTTTTTT.

At least ten counts were recorded for this clonotype. The chain couples TRBV11-2 to TRBJ2-7; D ambiguous. The CDR3 consists of 10 residues. The V gene lost 1 base and the J gene lost 6 bases, with 1 base spanning the gap. Germline V CDR1 and CDR2: SGHAT, FQNNGV. DNA of the CDR3: TGTGCCAGCAGCTTAGTCGAGCAGTACTTC. Protein product: CASSLVEQYF.

This clonotype was seen a handful of times. The chain is built from TRBV14 and TRBJ1-2; 8 bases map to TRBD1. CDR1 is SGHDN, CDR2 FVKESK, per germline. J lost 0 bases, V lost 4 bases, and 13 bases had no gene match. The CDR3 totals 18 residues. The CDR3 region is CASSPNTWDRPPNYGYTF. CDR3 in DNA: TGTGCCAGCAGCCCAAATACCTGGGACAGGCCCCCTAACTATGGCTACACCTTC.

This clonotype was seen repeatedly, ten times or more. V and J are TRBV12-3 or TRBV12-4 and TRBJ2-7, with D hard to call. V dropped 3 bases and J dropped 5 bases, with 8 bases sitting between them. CDR3 length: 12 amino acids. The CDR3 region is CASSFLGNEQYF. The CDR3 DNA sequence: TGTGCCAGCAGTTTTTTGGGAAACGAGCAGTACTTC.

This clonotype was recorded many times. This sequence joins TRBV2 and TRBJ2-5, with D unresolved. This CDR3 has 12 residues. Germline CDR1 is SNHLY and CDR2 is FYNNEI. V was cut by 6 bases and J by 1 base, with 6 bases left in between. The CDR3 reads CASRQTQETQYF. In DNA form, the CDR3 reads TGTGCCAGCAGACAGACCCAAGAGACCCAGTACTTC.

This chain connects TRBV7-9 to TRBJ2-7; 7 bases agree with TRBD1. This CDR3 comprises 14 residues. CDR1 SEHNR and CDR2 FQNEAQ come from the germline V gene (reference sequence). Germline trimming cut 4 bases from V and 5 bases from J; bases unmatched to any gene: 8. The chain's CDR3 is CASSSDRVKDEQYF. The CDR3 DNA reads as TGTGCCAGCAGCTCCGACAGGGTAAAGGACGAGCAGTACTTC.